The 10 T cell receptor beta chains below come from one sample, sequenced in a study of identical twins. MiXCR, run by TCRdb on the 5' RACE reads, gives a single entry per CDR3 protein. This table holds under 500,000 distinct CDR3 sequences, roughly an eighth found once. Separately, the same data were catalogued under a study of yellow fever vaccine responses in identical twins.

What was sequenced was CD4+ T cells sorted from blood. The receptors derive from a woman aged 18-35 years in good health.

This sequence joins TRBV6-1 and TRBJ2-7, with 7 bases that match TRBD2. Germline-derived CDR1 and CDR2 are MNHNS and SASEGT. The CDR3 covers 16 residues. After removal of 5 bases from V and 2 bases from J, the junction contained 12 bases not matched to a gene. CDR3 protein: CASSKISSGSTYEQYF. Written as DNA, the CDR3 is TGTGCCAGCAGTAAAATATCTAGCGGTTCGACCTACGAGCAGTACTTC.

The J gene is TRBJ1-1, the V gene TRBV27, with 7 bases that match TRBD1. The CDR3 is 13 amino acids. Germline CDR1 is MNHEY and CDR2 is SMNVEV (reference sequence). Losses at the gene ends were 9 bases for V and 0 bases for J; bases not matched to a gene: 4. The CDR3 DNA sequence: TGTGCCAGTAGGGACAGCCTGAACACTGAAGCTTTCTTT. Protein product: CASRDSLNTEAFF.

This clonotype was found a few times. The rearrangement links TRBV20-1 to TRBJ2-1; D call uncertain. The CDR3 contains 12 residues. Germline assignment: CDR1 DFQATT and CDR2 SNEGSKA (reference sequence). Trimming left V 0 bases short and J 15 bases short, with 15 bases between. CDR3 bases: TGCAGTGCTAGAGACAGTGGCGGAGTACCGTTCTTC. This sequence encodes CSARDSGGVPFF.

The chain recombines TRBV5-1 with TRBJ1-2; 11 nucleotides match TRBD1. The CDR3 has 15 amino acids. From germline, CDR1 is SGHRS and CDR2 YFSETQ. The V gene end was trimmed by 4 bases and the J gene end by 2 bases; junction bases not matched to a gene: 4. The CDR3 region is CASSHWDRGNYGYTF. CDR3 sequence (DNA): TGCGCCAGCAGCCACTGGGACAGGGGGAACTATGGCTACACCTTC.

This chain connects TRBV23-1 to TRBJ2-4; D may be TRBD2 (5 bases). TRBV23-1 is assigned to the ORF class and has an uncertain function. The CDR3 contains 15 residues. Trimming removed 2 bases from V and 3 bases from J, with 11 bases in between. CDR3 amino acids: CASSQGPGSKNIQYF. The DNA for the CDR3 is TGCGCCAGCAGTCAAGGTCCGGGAAGCAAAAACATTCAGTACTTC.

This clonotype was found many times. The chain uses TRBV5-1 and TRBJ2-6; no clear D. Trimming took off 1 base at V and 3 bases at J, with 5 bases between the two ends. Germline loops: CDR1 SGHRS, CDR2 YFSETQ. The CDR3 has 14 residues. CDR3 nucleotides: TGCGCCAGCAGCTTGTCAGGTGGGGCCAACGTCCTGACTTTC. Amino acids: CASSLSGGANVLTF. Full variable domain (missing parts from reference TRBV5-1 and TRBJ2-6): KAGVTQTPRYLIKTRGQQVTLSCSPISGHRSVSWYQQTPGQGLQFLFEYFSETQRNKGNFPGRFSGRQFSNSRSEMNVSTLELGDSALYLCASSLSGGANVLTFGAGSRLTVL.

In regard to this clonotype: One junction end does not reproduce the germline sequence, and a read error may be involved. The rearrangement links TRBV19 to TRBJ2-3; possible D gene TRBD1, 6 bases. Germline loops: CDR1 LNHDA, CDR2 SQIVND (reference sequence). The CDR3 contains 13 residues. The CDR3 spells CASSSNLQQGEDF. CDR3 in DNA: TGTGCCAGTAGTTCCAATCTACAACAGGGTGAGGATTTT. Based on the CDR3 plus reference TRBV19 and TRBJ2-3, the full variable domain is DGGITQSPKYLFRKEGQNVTLSCEQNLNHDAMYWYRQDPGQGLRLIYYSQIVNDFQKGDIAEGYSVSREKKESFPLTVTSAQKNPTAFYLCASSSNLQQGEDFGPGTRLTVL.

This clonotype has more than one count but fewer than ten. The genes are TRBV20-1 and TRBJ2-5, with D possibly TRBD1 on 5 matching bases. Germline-derived CDR1 and CDR2 are DFQATT and SNEGSKA (reference sequence). The V and J ends lost 5 bases and 4 bases respectively, with 14 bases between them. The CDR3 runs to 13 residues. Written as DNA, the CDR3 is TGCAGTGCTTTGACAGTCACCATAGAGACCCAGTACTTC. Translating gives CSALTVTIETQYF.

The chain joins TRBV25-1 to TRBJ2-5, with D possibly matching TRBD1 (7 bases). CDR1 and CDR2 from the germline V gene are MGHDK and SYGVNS. CDR3 length: 15 residues. The V gene lost 0 bases and the J gene lost 3 bases, with 11 bases spanning the gap. The CDR3 sequence: CASSEYGGTEETQYF. The DNA for the CDR3 is TGTGCCAGCAGTGAATATGGCGGGACAGAAGAGACCCAGTACTTC.

V is TRBV7-2 and J is TRBJ1-2; the match to TRBD1 covers 9 bases. CDR3 length equals 14 residues. Losses at the gene ends were 5 bases for V and 7 bases for J; bases not matched to a gene: 8. Germline V CDR1 and CDR2: SGHTA, FQGNSA. The CDR3 spells CASSGPGQGRGYTF. Here the CDR3 DNA reads TGTGCCAGCAGCGGACCGGGACAGGGACGTGGCTACACCTTC. The entire variable domain, with the rest obtained from reference TRBV7-2 and TRBJ1-2, is as follows: GAGVSQSPSNKVTEKGKDVELRCDPISGHTALYWYRQSLGQGLEFLIYFQGNSAPDKSGLPSDRFSAERTGGSVSTLTIQRTQQEDSAVYLCASSGPGQGRGYTFGSGTRLTVV.